This T cell receptor beta chain derives from a study of CD8+ T cells in alopecia areata. General observations from the study: One nonresponder makes the tie between baseline CD8+ expansion and response uncertain.

Sequencing relied on a cDNA template that was reverse transcribed from extracted RNA. Some clones are missing from TCRdb's copy, which holds only in-frame ones; the method was immunoSEQ multiplex PCR. This table holds 150,000 to 250,000 clones, around 60% found once. Indicated treatment: oral pan-JAK inhibitor, 5-10 mg twice daily. Turning to this clone: Its antigen is undetermined.

This sequence was found in a human donor with alopecia areata. The starting material was CD4+ T cells sorted from blood, obtained at week 4, from a patient treated with tofacitinib.

In DNA form, the CDR3 reads TGTGCCAGCAGCCTCCGGGGCGCAGGGGAGACCCAGTACTTC. This codes for CASSLRGAGETQYF. The genes are TRBV25-1 and TRBJ2-5, with D perhaps assigned TRBD1 or TRBD2 (5 bases each). From germline, CDR1 is MGHDK and CDR2 SYGVNS. V shed 6 bases and J shed 5 bases, with 16 bases lying between them. The CDR3 length is 14 residues.